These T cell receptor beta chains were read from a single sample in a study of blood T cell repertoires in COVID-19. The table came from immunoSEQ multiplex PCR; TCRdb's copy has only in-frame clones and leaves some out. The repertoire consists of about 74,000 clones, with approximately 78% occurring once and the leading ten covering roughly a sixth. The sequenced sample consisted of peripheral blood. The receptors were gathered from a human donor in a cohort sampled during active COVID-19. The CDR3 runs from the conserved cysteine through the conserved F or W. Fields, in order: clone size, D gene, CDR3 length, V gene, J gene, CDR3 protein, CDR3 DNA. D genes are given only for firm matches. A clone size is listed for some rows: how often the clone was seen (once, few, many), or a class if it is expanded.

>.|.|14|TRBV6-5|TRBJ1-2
CASSYRGGGSLYTF
TGTGCCAGCAGTTATCGTGGGGGGGGTTCTCTCTACACCTTC
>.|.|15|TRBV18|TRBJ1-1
CASSPQAGPLIEAFF
TGTGCCAGCTCACCCCAGGCAGGGCCTCTAATTGAAGCTTTCTTT
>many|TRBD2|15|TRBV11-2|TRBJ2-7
CASSPDSAGGYEQYF
TGTGCCAGCAGCCCCGACAGTGCGGGGGGCTACGAGCAGTACTTC
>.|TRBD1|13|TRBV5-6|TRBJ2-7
CASSLARGPEQYF
TGTGCCAGCAGCTTGGCCAGGGGGCCCGAGCAGTACTTC
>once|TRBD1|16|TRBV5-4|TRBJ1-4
CASSLGGGLNNEKLFF
TGTGCCAGCAGCTTGGGAGGGGGCCTTAATAATGAAAAACTGTTTTTT
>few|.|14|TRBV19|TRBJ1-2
CASSSRGADYGYTF
TGTGCCAGTAGTTCGCGGGGGGCGGACTATGGCTACACCTTC
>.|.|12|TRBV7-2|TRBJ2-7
CASSLSLFEQYF
TGTGCCAGCAGCCTGTCCCTCTTCGAGCAGTACTTC
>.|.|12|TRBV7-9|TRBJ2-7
CASSLQGYEQYF
TGTGCCAGCAGCTTACAGGGCTACGAGCAGTACTTC
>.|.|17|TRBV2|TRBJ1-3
CASRELTRGSSGNTIYF
TGTGCCAGCAGGGAACTTACGCGGGGGAGCTCTGGAAACACCATATATTTT
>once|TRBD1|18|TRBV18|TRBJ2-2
CASSPVGTGQGNTGELFF
TGTGCCAGCTCACCAGTGGGCACGGGACAGGGTAACACCGGGGAGCTGTTTTTT
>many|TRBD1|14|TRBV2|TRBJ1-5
CASSNDRGREPQHF
TGTGCCAGCAGTAACGACAGGGGGCGCGAGCCCCAGCATTTT
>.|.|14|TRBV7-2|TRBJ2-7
CASSLEYRADEQYF
TGTGCCAGCAGCTTAGAATACAGGGCAGACGAGCAGTACTTC
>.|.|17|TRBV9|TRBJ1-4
CASSVRPQGTTNEKLFF
TGTGCCAGCAGCGTAAGGCCTCAGGGCACAACTAATGAAAAACTGTTTTTT
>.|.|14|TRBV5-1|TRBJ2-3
CASSLAPNADTQYF
TGCGCCAGCAGCTTGGCGCCTAACGCCGATACGCAGTATTTT
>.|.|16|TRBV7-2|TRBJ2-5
CASSLQPSDAWETQYF
TGTGCCAGCAGCTTACAGCCTAGCGATGCCTGGGAGACCCAGTACTTC
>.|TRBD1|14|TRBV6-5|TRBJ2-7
CASSPQGASERVYF
TGTGCCAGCAGCCCCCAGGGGGCGTCGGAGCGGGTGTACTTC
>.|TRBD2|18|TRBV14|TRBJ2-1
CASSQEGPSGSIYNEQFF
TGTGCCAGCAGCCAAGAAGGTCCGAGCGGGAGCATCTACAATGAGCAGTTCTTC
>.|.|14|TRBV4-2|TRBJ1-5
CASSQDLGTLGGHF
TGTGCCAGCAGCCAAGATCTTGGGACCCTAGGGGGGCATTTT
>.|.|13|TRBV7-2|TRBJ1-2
CASRTKRIYGYTF
TGTGCCAGCAGGACTAAAAGAATCTATGGCTACACCTTC
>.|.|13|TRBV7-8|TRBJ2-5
CASSFAGQETQYF
TGTGCCAGCAGCTTTGCAGGGCAAGAGACCCAGTACTTC
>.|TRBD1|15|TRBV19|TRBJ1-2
CASSILDRANYGYTF
TGTGCCAGTAGTATTCTCGACAGGGCTAACTATGGCTACACCTTC
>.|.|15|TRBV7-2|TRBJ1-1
CASSLNGGASTEAFF
TGTGCCAGCAGCCTCAATGGGGGGGCTAGCACTGAAGCTTTCTTT
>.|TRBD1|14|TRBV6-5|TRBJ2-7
CATQRTGGAYEQYF
TGTGCCACACAAAGGACAGGGGGCGCCTACGAGCAGTACTTC
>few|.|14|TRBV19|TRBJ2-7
CASTPGPSSYEQYF
TGTGCCAGTACCCCAGGGCCAAGCTCCTACGAGCAGTACTTC
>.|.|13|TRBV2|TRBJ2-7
CASSRGSSYEQYF
TGTGCCAGCAGTCGGGGGAGCTCCTACGAGCAGTACTTC
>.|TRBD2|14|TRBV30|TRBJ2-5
CAWLPGGGGETQYF
TGTGCCTGGCTCCCGGGAGGTGGAGGGGAGACCCAGTACTTC
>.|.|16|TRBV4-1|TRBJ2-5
CASSQGAGLNQETQYF
TGCGCCAGCAGCCAAGGAGCAGGACTTAACCAAGAGACCCAGTACTTC
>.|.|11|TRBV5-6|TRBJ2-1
CASSLRGEQFF
TGTGCCAGCAGCTTGCGCGGAGAGCAGTTCTTC
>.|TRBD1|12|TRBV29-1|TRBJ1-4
CSVGDRGEKLFF
TGCAGCGTTGGGGACAGAGGGGAAAAACTGTTTTTT
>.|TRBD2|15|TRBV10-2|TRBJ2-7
CASSVSSGRSYEQYF
TGCGCCAGCAGCGTAAGCAGCGGGAGATCCTACGAGCAGTACTTC
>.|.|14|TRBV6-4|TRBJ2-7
CARGCSVDSYEQYF
TGTGCCAGGGGCTGTAGCGTCGACTCCTACGAGCAGTACTTC
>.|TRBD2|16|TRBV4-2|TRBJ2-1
CASSQDLASGYNEQFF
TGTGCCAGCAGCCAAGATCTGGCTAGCGGATACAATGAGCAGTTCTTC
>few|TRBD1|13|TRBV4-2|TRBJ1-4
CASSPGQGGKLFF
TGTGCCAGCAGTCCAGGACAGGGAGGAAAACTGTTTTTT
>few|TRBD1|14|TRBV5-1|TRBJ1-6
CASSTGQGGSPLHF
TGCGCCAGCAGCACAGGACAGGGAGGGTCACCCCTCCACTTT
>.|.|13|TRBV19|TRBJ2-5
CASSEQGGETQYF
TGTGCCAGTAGTGAGCAGGGGGGAGAGACCCAGTACTTC
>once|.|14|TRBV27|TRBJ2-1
CASSLYDYNNEQFF
TGTGCCAGCAGTTTGTACGACTACAACAATGAGCAGTTCTTC
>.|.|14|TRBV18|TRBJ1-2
CASSPNRLDYGYTF
TGTGCCAGCTCACCGAACAGGTTGGACTATGGCTACACCTTC
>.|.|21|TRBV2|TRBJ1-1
CASPPAFMTLRPKGRYTEAFF
TGTGCCAGCCCTCCTGCTTTTATGACACTGAGACCCAAAGGTCGCTACACTGAAGCTTTCTTT
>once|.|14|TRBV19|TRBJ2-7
CASSIGRGGDEQYF
TGTGCCAGTAGTATAGGTAGGGGGGGCGACGAGCAGTACTTC
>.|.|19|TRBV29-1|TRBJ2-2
CSATKDRGSVRMNTGELFF
TGCAGCGCTACGAAAGACCGGGGTTCGGTGAGAATGAACACCGGGGAGCTGTTTTTT
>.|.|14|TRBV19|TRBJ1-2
CASNERDRRAGYTF
TGTGCCAGTAATGAGCGTGACAGGCGCGCTGGCTACACCTTC
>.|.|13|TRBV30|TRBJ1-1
CAWTVGGNTEAFF
TGTGCCTGGACCGTAGGAGGGAACACTGAAGCTTTCTTT